This TCR beta chain comes out of a study of radiotherapy plus CTLA-4 blockade in lung cancer. CDR1 is GTSNPN, CDR2 SVGIG, per germline (reference sequence). The CDR3 contains 14 residues. The V and J ends lost 4 bases and 4 bases respectively, with 17 bases between them. Generated by immunoSEQ multiplex PCR, the TCRdb table keeps only in-frame clones and is missing some. There are around 100,000 clones in the sample; approximately 75% occur only once, and around 2.7% lies in the top ten. This clone came up a few times. The sequence was obtained from a human donor with non-small cell lung cancer who had a partial response to radiotherapy plus ipilimumab. Some clones in this sample may be carry-over from other donors' samples. The chain combines TRBV30 with TRBJ2-7; D may be TRBD1 (6 bases). This specimen was peripheral blood, taken from a patient treated with radiotherapy plus ipilimumab. The CDR3 protein is CAWKLQGPPYEQYF. As DNA, the CDR3 is TGTGCCTGGAAGCTCCAGGGGCCCCCTTACGAGCAGTACTTC.